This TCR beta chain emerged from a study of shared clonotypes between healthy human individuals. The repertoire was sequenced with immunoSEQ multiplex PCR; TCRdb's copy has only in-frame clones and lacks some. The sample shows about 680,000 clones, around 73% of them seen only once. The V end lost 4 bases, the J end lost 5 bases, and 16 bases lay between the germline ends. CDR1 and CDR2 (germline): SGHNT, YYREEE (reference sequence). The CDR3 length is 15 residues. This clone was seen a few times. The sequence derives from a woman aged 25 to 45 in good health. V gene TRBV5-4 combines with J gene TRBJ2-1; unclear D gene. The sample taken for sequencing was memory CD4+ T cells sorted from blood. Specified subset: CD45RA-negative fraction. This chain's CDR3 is CASSPLGSYNNEQFF. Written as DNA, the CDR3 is TGTGCCAGCAGCCCCTTAGGCTCTTATAACAATGAGCAGTTCTTC.